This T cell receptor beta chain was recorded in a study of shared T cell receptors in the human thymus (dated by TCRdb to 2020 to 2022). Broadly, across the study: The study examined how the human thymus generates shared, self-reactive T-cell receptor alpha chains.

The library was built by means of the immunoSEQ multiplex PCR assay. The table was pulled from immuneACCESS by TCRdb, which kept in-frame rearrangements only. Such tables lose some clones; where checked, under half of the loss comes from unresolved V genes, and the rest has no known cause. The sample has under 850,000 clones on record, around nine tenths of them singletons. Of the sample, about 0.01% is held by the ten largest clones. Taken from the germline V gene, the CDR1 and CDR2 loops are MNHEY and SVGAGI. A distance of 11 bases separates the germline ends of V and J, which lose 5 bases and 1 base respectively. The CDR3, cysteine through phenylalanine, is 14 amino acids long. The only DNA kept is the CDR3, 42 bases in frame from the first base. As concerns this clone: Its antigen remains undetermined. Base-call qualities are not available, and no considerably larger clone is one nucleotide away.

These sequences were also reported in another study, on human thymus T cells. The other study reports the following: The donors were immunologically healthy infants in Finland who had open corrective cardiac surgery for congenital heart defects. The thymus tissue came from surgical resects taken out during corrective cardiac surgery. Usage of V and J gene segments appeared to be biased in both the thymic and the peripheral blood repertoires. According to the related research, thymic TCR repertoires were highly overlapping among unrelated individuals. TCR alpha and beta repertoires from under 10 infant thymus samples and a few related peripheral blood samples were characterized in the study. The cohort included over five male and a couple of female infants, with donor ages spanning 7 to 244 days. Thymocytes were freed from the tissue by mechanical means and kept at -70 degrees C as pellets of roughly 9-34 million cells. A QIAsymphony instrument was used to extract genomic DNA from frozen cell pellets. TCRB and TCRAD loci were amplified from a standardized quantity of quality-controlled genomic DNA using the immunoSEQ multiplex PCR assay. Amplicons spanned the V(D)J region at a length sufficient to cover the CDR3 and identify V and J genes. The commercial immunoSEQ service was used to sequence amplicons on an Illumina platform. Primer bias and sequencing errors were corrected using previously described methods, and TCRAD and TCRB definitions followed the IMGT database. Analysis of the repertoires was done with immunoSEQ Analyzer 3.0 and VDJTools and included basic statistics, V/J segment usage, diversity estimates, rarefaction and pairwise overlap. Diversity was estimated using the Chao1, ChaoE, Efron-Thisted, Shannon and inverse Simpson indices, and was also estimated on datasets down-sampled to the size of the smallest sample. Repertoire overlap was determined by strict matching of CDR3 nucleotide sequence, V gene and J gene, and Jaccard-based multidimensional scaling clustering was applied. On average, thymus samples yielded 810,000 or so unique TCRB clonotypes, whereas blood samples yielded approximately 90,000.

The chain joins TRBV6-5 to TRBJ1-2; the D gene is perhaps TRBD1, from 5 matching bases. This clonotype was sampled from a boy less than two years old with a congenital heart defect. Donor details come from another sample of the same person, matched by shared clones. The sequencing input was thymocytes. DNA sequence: TGTGCCAGCAGTAAAAACAGGAGTAACTATGGCTACACCTTC. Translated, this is CASSKNRSNYGYTF.